A selection of T cell receptor beta chains follows, all from one sample in a study of technical replicates of blood from a handful of donors. Generated by immunoSEQ multiplex PCR, the TCRdb table keeps only in-frame clones and is missing some. The table records roughly 48,000 clones, more than 85% of them present only once. Sequencing input: PBMCs. The receptor source for this set is a human donor in good health. Some clones in this sample may be carry-over from other donors' samples. Both conserved end residues are trimmed from each CDR3. The order of the fields is V gene, CDR3 protein.

>TRBV2
ASSATYEQY
>TRBV7-8
ASSFWGDSQNIQY
>TRBV6-5
ASSYLLNTEAF
>TRBV7-2
ASSLVNRGLWNTIY
>TRBV4-2
ASSQRTSGQETQY
>TRBV5-1
ASSQDGTITDTQY
>TRBV20-1
SANPGYGYT
>TRBV5-4
ASSIRTGPGVGYT
>TRBV19
ASSKQGYGYT
>TRBV28
ASSLSAETQY
>TRBV5-4
ASSLPNSYEQY
>TRBV11-2
ASSSPQGVSGYT
>TRBV30
AWSVSETQY
>TRBV7-2
ASSLVGGGLANYGYT
>TRBV7-7
ASSLGTGGINEQF
>TRBV11-1
ASSRTSGIYEQY
>TRBV29-1
SVVRTGGLGYT
>TRBV6-1
ASSEPRGVGNEQF
>TRBV4-3
ASSQDGAGAAINTGELF
>TRBV6-1
ASSVRGGGTETQY
>TRBV5-4
ASSSTGGTEAF
>TRBV18
ASSPFEVTGELF
>TRBV5-1
ASSFPPAAGGIYNEQF
>TRBV14
ASSRESSGANVLT
>TRBV6-5
ASSYDTGRGKLF
>TRBV11-1
ASKAGGPYQF
>TRBV5-4
ASSSNYNNEQF
>TRBV6-6
ASSYGTSVLEQY
>TRBV4-1
ASSPERGRADTQY
>TRBV21-1
ASSKGGVGEKVAGQPQH
>TRBV4-2
ASSVWVAGGRPLDNEQF
>TRBV4-1
ASSQDSQREAGETQY
>TRBV6-5
ASSPTSVHYEQY
>TRBV7-3
ASSLQQWTEAF
>TRBV9
ASSVGGRTGVNEQY
>TRBV29-1
SVARELNTGELF
>TRBV7-9
ASSSVLTSEDYNEQF
>TRBV29-1
SGKQTDTQY
>TRBV18
ASSTGVLAF
>TRBV25-1
ASSEYGSIGAAYGYT
>TRBV6-4
ASSDSAGTYNEQF
>TRBV7-9
ASSYLGAEAF
>TRBV29-1
SVGNPRGRVQF
>TRBV18
ASSPGQNTGELF
>TRBV9
ASSVGGTGGELF
>TRBV7-3
ASSLSTHGTSPGSGAEQF
>TRBV19
ASSIFGELNQPQH
>TRBV7-9
ASSLAVRKI
>TRBV7-8
ASSLGTGHGSYNEQF
>TRBV10-3
AISGTGGERAF